Presented here are 3 T cell receptor beta chains from one specimen sequenced in a study of PD-1 blockade in classical Hodgkin lymphoma. All patients relapsed after autologous stem cell transplantation, and brentuximab vedotin exposure varied. TCRdb's copy holds only in-frame clones and misses some; the assay was immunoSEQ multiplex PCR. Of around 10,000 clones in the sample, roughly three quarters were seen once. The sample in question was peripheral blood mononuclear cells (PBMCs), obtained at baseline. These receptor sequences come from a human donor with classical Hodgkin lymphoma.

The V call is TRBV6-1, the J call TRBJ2-7; no firm D call. CDR1 MNHNS and CDR2 SASEGT come from the germline V gene. The CDR3 sequence is 12 residues long. Trimming stripped 6 bases from V and 4 bases from J, with 10 bases between. The CDR3 nucleotides are TGTGCCAGCAGGTCAAGGATTTACGAGCAGTACTTC. Protein: CASRSRIYEQYF.

The CDR3 DNA is TGTGCCAGCAGTACGCCGGGACCCCCGGACGGAAACACCATATATTTT. It codes for CASSTPGPPDGNTIYF. V gene TRBV27 combines with J gene TRBJ1-3; TRBD1 might be the D (5 bases). The V and J ends lost 5 bases and 4 bases respectively, with 18 bases between them. CDR3 size: 16 residues. From germline, CDR1 is MNHEY and CDR2 SMNVEV (reference sequence).

This chain connects TRBV5-1 to TRBJ2-7; D may be TRBD1 or TRBD2 (5 bases each). This CDR3 region has 15 residues. With 0 bases removed from V and 4 bases from J, the gap between germline ends came to 14 bases. Germline V gene sequence: CDR1 SGHRS, CDR2 YFSETQ. CDR3 amino acids: CASSLEGTKGYEQYF. CDR3 coding DNA: TGCGCCAGCAGCTTGGAAGGGACCAAGGGTTACGAGCAGTACTTC.